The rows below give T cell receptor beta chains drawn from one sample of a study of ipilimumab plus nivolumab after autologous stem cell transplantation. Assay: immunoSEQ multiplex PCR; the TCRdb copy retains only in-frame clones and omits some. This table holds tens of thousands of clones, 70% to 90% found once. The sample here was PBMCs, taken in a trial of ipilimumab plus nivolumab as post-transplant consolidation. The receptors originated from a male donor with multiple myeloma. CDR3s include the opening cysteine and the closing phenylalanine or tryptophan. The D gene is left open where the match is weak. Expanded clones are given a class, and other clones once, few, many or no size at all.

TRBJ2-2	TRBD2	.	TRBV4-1	TGCGCCAGCAGCTTCGGCGGGAGAGAGACCGGGGAGCTGTTTTTT	CASSFGGRETGELFF
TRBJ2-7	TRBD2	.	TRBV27	TGTGCCAGCAGTTTACCTCCTCCGGGACTAGCGGGAAACGAGCAGTACTTC	CASSLPPPGLAGNEQYF
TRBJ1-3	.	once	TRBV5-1	TGCGCCAGCAGCTTGGGAGGCTCTGGAAACACCATATATTTT	CASSLGGSGNTIYF
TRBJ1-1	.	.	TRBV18	TGTGCCAGCTCACCGAGGGAGGAGAACACTGAAGCTTTCTTT	CASSPREENTEAFF
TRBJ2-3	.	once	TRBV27	TGTGCCAGCAGTTTTCTTCCGGGGGGCACAGATACGCAGTATTTT	CASSFLPGGTDTQYF
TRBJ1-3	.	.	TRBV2	TGTGCCAGCAGGAGGGAGTCCTCTGGAAACACCATATATTTT	CASRRESSGNTIYF
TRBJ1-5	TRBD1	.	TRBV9	TGTGCCAGCAGCGTAGGGACAGGGTCCGTTCAGCCCCAGCATTTT	CASSVGTGSVQPQHF
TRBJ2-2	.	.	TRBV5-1	TGCGCCAGCAGCCAGAACACCGGGGAGCTGTTTTTT	CASSQNTGELFF
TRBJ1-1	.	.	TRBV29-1	TGCAGCGTTCAGCGATCATTGAACACTGAAGCTTTCTTT	CSVQRSLNTEAFF
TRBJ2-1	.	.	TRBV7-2	TGTGCCAGCAGCTTAGTGGGCGGGGGACAGTACAATGAGCAGTTCTTC	CASSLVGGGQYNEQFF
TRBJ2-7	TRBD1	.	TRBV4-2	TGTGCCAGCAGGCCCGGGACAGGGGCCTACGAGCAGTACTTC	CASRPGTGAYEQYF
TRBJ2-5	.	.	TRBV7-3	TGTGCCAGCAGCTCAACCGGGCCGCGAGAGACCCAGTACTTC	CASSSTGPRETQYF
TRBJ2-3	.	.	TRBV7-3	TGTGCCAGCAGCTCCGACAGGAGCAATACGCAGTATTTT	CASSSDRSNTQYF
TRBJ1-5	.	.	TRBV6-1	TGTGCCAGCAGTGAATATGCTCGGTCGGAGAATCAGCCCCAGCATTTT	CASSEYARSENQPQHF
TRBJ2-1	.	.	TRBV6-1	TGTGCCAGCGGGGACACCTACAATGAGCAGTTCTTC	CASGDTYNEQFF
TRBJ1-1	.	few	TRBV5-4	TGTGCCAGCAGCTTCCTCCTGGGGGCAGGAGGCACTGAAGCTTTCTTT	CASSFLLGAGGTEAFF
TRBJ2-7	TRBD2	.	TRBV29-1	TGCAGCGTTGCCACTAGCGGGGAGTCCTACGAGCAGTACTTC	CSVATSGESYEQYF
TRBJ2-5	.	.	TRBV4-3	TGCGCCAGCAGCCAAGATACCCGCGAGACCCAGTACTTC	CASSQDTRETQYF
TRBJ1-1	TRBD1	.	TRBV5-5	TGTGCCAGCAGCTTGGAGGGACAGAGGAACACTGAAGCTTTCTTT	CASSLEGQRNTEAFF
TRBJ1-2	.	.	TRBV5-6	TGTGCCAGCAGCTTGGCGACCAACTATGGCTACACCTTC	CASSLATNYGYTF
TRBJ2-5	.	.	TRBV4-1	TGCGCCAGCAGCCAAGAATGGGTAGAAGCGCAAGAGACCCAGTACTTC	CASSQEWVEAQETQYF
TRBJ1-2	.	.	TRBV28	TGTGCCAGCATAAGGGCGAGCAGTTTCTATGGCTACACCTTC	CASIRASSFYGYTF
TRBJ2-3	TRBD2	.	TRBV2	TGTGCCAGCAGTGAAGGGACTAGCGGGAGGCCCACAGATACGCAGTATTTT	CASSEGTSGRPTDTQYF
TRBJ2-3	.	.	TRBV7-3	TGTGCCAGCAGCTCGGACAGGGAGGGGGATACGCAGTATTTT	CASSSDREGDTQYF
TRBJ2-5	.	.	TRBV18	TGTGCCAGCTCCCGCGGGGAGTACCAAGAGACCCAGTACTTC	CASSRGEYQETQYF
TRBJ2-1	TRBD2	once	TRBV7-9	TGTGCCAGCAGCTTAATTGGTAGCGGGGGCTATGAGCAGTTCTTC	CASSLIGSGGYEQFF
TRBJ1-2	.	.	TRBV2	TGTGCCAGCAGTGAAACGGGGGTACGCAGCTATGGCTACACCTTC	CASSETGVRSYGYTF
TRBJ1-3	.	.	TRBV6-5	TGTGCCAGCAGTGAATGGAGCACCATATATTTT	CASSEWSTIYF
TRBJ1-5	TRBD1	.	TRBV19	TGTGCCAGTAGTATCAGGGGGCCTAATCAGCCCCAGCATTTT	CASSIRGPNQPQHF
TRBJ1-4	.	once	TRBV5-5	TGTGCCAGCAGCCCGGACACCAATGAAAAACTGTTTTTT	CASSPDTNEKLFF
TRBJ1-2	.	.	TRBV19	TGTGCCAGTAGTATGGGTGTTGGCTACACCTTC	CASSMGVGYTF
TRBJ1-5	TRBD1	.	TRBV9	TGTGCCAGCATCCTTTGGGGGGACAGGGTCAATCAGCCCCAGCATTTT	CASILWGDRVNQPQHF
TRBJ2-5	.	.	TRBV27	TGTGCCAGCAGTCCACGGACGTACCCCCAAGAGACCCAGTACTTC	CASSPRTYPQETQYF
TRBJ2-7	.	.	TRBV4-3	TGCGCCAGCAGCCAAGAAGGAGACTATCTCTACGAGCAGTACTTC	CASSQEGDYLYEQYF
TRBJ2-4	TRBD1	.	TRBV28	TGTGCCAGCAGCTCCCGCCGGACAGGGGGCCCGAGTCCTGTAGCCAAAAACATTCAGTACTTC	CASSSRRTGGPSPVAKNIQYF
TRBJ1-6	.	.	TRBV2	TGTGCCAGCAGTGAAAGCGGGGGGGCCTCACCCCTCCACTTT	CASSESGGASPLHF
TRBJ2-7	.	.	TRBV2	TGTGCCAGCAGCGACTACGAGCAGTACTTC	CASSDYEQYF
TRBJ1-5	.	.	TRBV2	TGTGCCAGCACCACTTCAGGGATTGCTCAGCCCCAGCATTTT	CASTTSGIAQPQHF
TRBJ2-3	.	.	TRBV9	TGTGCCAGCAGCCCCTCCAGGGGGGGCACAGATACGCAGTATTTT	CASSPSRGGTDTQYF
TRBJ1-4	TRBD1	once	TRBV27	TGTGCCAGCAGTCCCTCGGCCGGGACAGGCACCTTTAAACTGTTTTTT	CASSPSAGTGTFKLFF